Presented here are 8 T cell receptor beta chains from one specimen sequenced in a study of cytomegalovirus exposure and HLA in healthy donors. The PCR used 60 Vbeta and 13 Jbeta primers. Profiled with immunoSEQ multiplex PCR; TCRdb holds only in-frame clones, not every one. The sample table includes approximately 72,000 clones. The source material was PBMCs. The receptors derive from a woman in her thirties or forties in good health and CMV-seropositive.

The CDR3 is CASSDKSGSGANVLTF. CDR3 sequence (DNA): TGTGCCAGCAGCGATAAATCAGGCTCTGGGGCCAACGTCCTGACTTTC. The J gene is TRBJ2-6, the V gene TRBV9; no firm D call. Germline loops: CDR1 SGDLS, CDR2 YYNGEE. The ends were cut back, 3 bases at V and 0 bases at J, with 10 bases in the middle. The CDR3 has 16 amino acids.

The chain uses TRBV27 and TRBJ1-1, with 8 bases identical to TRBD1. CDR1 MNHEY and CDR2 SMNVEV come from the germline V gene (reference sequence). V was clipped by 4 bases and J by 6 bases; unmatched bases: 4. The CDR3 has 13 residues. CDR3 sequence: CASSSPDRAEAFF. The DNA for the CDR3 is TGTGCCAGCAGTTCCCCGGACAGGGCTGAAGCTTTCTTT.

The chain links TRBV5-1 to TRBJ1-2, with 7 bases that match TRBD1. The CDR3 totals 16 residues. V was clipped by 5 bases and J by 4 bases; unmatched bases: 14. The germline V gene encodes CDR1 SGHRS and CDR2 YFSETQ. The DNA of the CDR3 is TGCGCCAGCAGTCGCAGACAGGGCCTTATTAGCTATGGCTACACCTTC. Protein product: CASSRRQGLISYGYTF.

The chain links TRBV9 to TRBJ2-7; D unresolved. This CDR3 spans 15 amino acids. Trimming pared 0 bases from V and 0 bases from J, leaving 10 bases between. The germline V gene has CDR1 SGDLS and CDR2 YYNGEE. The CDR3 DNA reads TGTGCCAGCAGCGTAGGGCTACAGAACTCCTACGAGCAGTACTTC. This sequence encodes CASSVGLQNSYEQYF.

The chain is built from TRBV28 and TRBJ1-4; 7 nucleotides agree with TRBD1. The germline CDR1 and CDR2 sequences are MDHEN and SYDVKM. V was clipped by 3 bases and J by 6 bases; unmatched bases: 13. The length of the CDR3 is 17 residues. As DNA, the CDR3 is TGTGCCAGCAGTTTTGGGGTTGTACTAGGGACAGATGAAAAACTGTTTTTT. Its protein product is CASSFGVVLGTDEKLFF. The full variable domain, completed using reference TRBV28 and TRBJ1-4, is DVKVTQSSRYLVKRTGEKVFLECVQDMDHENMFWYRQDPGLGLRLIYFSYDVKMKEKGDIPEGYSVSREKKERFSLILESASTNQTSMYLCASSFGVVLGTDEKLFFGSGTQLSVL.

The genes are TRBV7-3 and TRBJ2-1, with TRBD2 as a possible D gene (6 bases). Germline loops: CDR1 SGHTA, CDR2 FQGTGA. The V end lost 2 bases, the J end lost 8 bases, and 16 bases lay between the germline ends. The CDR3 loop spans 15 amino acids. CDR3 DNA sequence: TGTGCCAGCAGCTTACCGGGGGACTCAACGGATGAGCAGTTCTTC. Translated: CASSLPGDSTDEQFF.

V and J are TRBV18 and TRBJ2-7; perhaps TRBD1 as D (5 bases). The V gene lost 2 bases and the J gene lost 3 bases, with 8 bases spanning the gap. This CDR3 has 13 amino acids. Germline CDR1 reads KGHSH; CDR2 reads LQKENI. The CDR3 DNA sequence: TGTGCCAGCTCACCAGGGGCCAACTACGAGCAGTACTTC. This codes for CASSPGANYEQYF.

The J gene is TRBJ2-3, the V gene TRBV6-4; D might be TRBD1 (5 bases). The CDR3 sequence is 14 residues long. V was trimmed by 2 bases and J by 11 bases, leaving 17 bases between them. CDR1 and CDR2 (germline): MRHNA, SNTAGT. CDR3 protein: CASSDGQGSLGQYF. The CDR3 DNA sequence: TGTGCCAGCAGTGACGGGCAGGGTTCGCTCGGGCAGTATTTT.